The source of this T cell receptor (beta chain) is a study of cytotoxic CD8 clonotypes in ibrutinib-treated CLL. Study-level background: The patients, around 12 relapsed/refractory and fewer than 16 treatment-naive, included 17 who were IGHV unmutated. Overall study results and limits: Clonality went up at ibrutinib response and then declined back toward baseline at progression.

Turning to this clone: Its antigen is undetermined.

The V end lost 4 bases, the J end lost 2 bases, and 11 bases lay between the germline ends. This CDR3 spans 14 amino acids. CDR1 KGHSH and CDR2 LQKENI come from the germline V gene. Using immunoSEQ multiplex PCR, the repertoire was profiled, and TCRdb retains in-frame clones only, with some absent. The data show fewer than 300,000 clones, with about 72% seen just once and around 6% held by the top ten. The specimen was PBMCs, collected at disease progression, from a patient treated with ibrutinib. The chain recombines TRBV18 with TRBJ2-5, with D maybe TRBD1 (6 bases). The receptor was isolated from a human donor with chronic lymphocytic leukemia. The CDR3 protein is CASSRGQIQETQYF. The CDR3 DNA is TGTGCCAGCTCACGCGGACAGATTCAAGAGACCCAGTACTTC.